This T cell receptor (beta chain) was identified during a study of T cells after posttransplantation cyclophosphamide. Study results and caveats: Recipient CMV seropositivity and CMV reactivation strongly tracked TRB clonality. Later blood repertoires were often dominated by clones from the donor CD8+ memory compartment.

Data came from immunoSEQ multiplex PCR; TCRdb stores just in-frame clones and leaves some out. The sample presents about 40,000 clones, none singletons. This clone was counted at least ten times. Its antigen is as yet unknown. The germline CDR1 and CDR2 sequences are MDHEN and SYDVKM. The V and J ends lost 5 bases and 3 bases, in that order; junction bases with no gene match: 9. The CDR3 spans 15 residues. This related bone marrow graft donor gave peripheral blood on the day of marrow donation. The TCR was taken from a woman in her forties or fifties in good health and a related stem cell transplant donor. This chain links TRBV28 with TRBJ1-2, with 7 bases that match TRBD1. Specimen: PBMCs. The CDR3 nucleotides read TGTGCCAGCAGTCCAGGGGGACGGCGGGACTATGGCTACACCTTC. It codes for CASSPGGRRDYGYTF.